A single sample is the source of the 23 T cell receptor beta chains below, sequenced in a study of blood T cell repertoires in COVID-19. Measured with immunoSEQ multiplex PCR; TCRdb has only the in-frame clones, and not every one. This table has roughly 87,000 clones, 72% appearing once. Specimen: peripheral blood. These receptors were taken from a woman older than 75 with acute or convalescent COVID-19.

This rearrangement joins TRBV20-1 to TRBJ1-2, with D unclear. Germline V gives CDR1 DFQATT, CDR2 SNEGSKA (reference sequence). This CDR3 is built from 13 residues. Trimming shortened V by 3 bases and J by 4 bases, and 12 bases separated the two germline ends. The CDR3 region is CSASAGEGYGYTF. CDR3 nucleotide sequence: TGCAGTGCTAGTGCCGGGGAAGGCTATGGCTACACCTTC.

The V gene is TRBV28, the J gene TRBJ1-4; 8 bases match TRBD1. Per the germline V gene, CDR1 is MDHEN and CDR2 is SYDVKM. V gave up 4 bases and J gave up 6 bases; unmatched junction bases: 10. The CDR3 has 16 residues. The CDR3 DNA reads TGTGCCAGCAGTTCAGTAGAAGGGACAGGCCATGAAAAACTGTTTTTT. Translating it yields CASSSVEGTGHEKLFF.

The DNA for the CDR3 is TGCGCCAGCAGCTTTGGAGGGGAAGGAGCCGGGGAGCTGTTTTTT. The encoded protein is CASSFGGEGAGELFF. The rearrangement links TRBV5-1 to TRBJ2-2; TRBD2 might be the D (6 bases). The germline V gene has CDR1 SGHRS and CDR2 YFSETQ. The CDR3 length is 15 residues. The V end lost 2 bases, the J end lost 6 bases, and 14 bases lay between the germline ends.

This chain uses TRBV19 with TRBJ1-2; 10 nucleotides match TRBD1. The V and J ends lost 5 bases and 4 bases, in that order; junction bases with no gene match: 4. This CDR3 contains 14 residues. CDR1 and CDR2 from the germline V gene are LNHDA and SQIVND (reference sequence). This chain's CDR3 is CASSHDRGLYGYTF. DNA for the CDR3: TGTGCCAGTAGTCACGACAGGGGGCTCTATGGCTACACCTTC.

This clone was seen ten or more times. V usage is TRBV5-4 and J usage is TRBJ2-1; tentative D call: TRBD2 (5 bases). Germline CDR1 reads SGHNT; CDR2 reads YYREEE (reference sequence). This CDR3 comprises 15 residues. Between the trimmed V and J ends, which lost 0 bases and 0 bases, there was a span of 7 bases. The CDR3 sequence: CASSLEDSSYNEQFF. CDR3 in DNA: TGTGCCAGCAGCTTGGAGGACTCCTCCTACAATGAGCAGTTCTTC.

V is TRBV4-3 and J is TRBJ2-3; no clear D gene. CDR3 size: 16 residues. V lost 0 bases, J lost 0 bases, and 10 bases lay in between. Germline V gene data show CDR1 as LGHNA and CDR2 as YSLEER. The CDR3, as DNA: TGCGCCAGCAGCCAAGATCCAGCGCATAGCACAGATACGCAGTATTTT. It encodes CASSQDPAHSTDTQYF.

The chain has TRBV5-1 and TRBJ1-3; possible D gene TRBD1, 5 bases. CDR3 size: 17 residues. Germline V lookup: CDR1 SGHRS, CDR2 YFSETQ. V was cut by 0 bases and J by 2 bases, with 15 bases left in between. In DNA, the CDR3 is TGCGCCAGCAGCTTGGCCCTTGGGGGAGGCACTGGAAACACCATATATTTT. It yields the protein CASSLALGGGTGNTIYF.

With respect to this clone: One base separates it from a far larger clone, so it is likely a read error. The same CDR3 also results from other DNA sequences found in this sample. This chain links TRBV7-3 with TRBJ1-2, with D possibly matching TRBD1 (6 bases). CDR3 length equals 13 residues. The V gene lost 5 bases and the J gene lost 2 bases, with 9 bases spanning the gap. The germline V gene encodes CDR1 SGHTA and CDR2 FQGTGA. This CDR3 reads CASSPDRNYGYTF. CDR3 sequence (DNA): TGTGCCAGCAGCCCCGACAGGAACTATGGCTACACCTTC.

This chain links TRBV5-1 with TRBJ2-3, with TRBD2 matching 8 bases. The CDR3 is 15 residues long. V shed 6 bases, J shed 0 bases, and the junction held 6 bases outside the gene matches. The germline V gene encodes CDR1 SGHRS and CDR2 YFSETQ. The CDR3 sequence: CASTTSATSTDTQYF. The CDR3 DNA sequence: TGCGCCAGCACGACTAGCGCTACTAGCACAGATACGCAGTATTTT.

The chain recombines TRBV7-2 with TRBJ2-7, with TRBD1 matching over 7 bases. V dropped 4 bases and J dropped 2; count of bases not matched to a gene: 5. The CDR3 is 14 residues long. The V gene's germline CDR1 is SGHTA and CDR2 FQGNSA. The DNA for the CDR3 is TGTGCCAGCAGCTCCCCCGGGACAGCCTACGAGCAGTACTTC. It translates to CASSSPGTAYEQYF.

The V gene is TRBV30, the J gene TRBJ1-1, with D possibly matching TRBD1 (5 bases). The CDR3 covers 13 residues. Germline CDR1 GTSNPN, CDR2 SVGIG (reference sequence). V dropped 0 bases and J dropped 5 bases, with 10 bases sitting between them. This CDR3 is CAWSVRGGTEAFF. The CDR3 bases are TGTGCCTGGAGTGTACGGGGGGGAACTGAAGCTTTCTTT. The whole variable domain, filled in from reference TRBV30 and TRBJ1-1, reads SQTIHQWPATLVQPVGSPLSLECTVEGTSNPNLYWYRQAAGRGLQLLFYSVGIGQISSEVPQNLSASRPQDRQFILSSKKLLLSDSGFYLCAWSVRGGTEAFFGQGTRLTVV.

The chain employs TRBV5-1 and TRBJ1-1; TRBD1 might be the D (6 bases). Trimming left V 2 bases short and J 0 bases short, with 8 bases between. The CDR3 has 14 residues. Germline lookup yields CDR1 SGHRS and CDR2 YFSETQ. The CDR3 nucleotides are TGCGCCAGCAGCTTCAGGGACATGAACACTGAAGCTTTCTTT. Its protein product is CASSFRDMNTEAFF.

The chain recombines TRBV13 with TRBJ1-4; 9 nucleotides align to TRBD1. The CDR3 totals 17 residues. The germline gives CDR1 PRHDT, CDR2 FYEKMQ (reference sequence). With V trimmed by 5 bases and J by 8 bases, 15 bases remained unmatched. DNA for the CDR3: TGTGCCAGCAGCCTTTCAAGGACAGGGGATGGGGAGGAAAAACTGTTTTTT. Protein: CASSLSRTGDGEEKLFF.

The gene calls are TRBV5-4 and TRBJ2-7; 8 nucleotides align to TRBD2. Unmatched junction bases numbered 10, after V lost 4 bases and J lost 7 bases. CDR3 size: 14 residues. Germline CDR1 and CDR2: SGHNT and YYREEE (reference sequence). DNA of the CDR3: TGTGCCAGCAGCCGGGGGGGAGGGGCGCGTGAGCAGTACTTC. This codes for CASSRGGGAREQYF.

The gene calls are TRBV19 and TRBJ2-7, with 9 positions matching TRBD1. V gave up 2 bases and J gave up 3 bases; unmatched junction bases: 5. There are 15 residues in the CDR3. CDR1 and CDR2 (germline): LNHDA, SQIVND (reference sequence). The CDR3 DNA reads TGTGCCAGTAGTATACCGGGACAGGGAAGCTACGAGCAGTACTTC. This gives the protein CASSIPGQGSYEQYF.

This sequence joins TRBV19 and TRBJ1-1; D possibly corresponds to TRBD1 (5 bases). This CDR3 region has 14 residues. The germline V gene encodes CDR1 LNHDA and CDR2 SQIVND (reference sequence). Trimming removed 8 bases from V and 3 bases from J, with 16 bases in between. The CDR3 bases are TGTGCCAGTGGGGCTGCCAGGCATCACACTGAAGCTTTCTTT. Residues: CASGAARHHTEAFF.

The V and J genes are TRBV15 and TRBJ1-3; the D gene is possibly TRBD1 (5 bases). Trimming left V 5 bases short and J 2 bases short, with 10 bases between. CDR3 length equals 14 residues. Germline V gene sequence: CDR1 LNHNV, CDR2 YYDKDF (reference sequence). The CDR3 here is CATSPGGTGNTIYF. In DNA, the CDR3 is TGTGCCACCAGCCCCGGGGGGACTGGAAACACCATATATTTT.

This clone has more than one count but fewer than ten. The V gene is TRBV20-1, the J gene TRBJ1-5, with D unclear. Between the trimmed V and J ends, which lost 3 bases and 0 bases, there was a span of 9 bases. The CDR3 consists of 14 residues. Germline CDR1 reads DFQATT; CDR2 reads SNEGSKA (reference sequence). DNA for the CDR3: TGCAGTGCTAGTCACCGACATAGCAATCAGCCCCAGCATTTT. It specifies CSASHRHSNQPQHF.

The CDR3 sequence: CASSQEDRAYEQYF. The DNA for the CDR3 is TGCGCCAGCAGCCAAGAGGACAGGGCTTACGAGCAGTACTTC. The chain uses TRBV4-3 and TRBJ2-7; TRBD1 agrees at 8 bases. Germline trimming cut 0 bases from V and 4 bases from J; bases unmatched to any gene: 2. Per germline, CDR1 LGHNA and CDR2 YSLEER. This CDR3 contains 14 residues.

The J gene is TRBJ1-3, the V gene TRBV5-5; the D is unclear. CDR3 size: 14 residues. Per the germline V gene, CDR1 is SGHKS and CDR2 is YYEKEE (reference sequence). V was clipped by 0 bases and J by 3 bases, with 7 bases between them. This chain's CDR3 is CASSLGRGGNTIYF. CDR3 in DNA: TGTGCCAGCAGCTTGGGCAGAGGTGGAAACACCATATATTTT.

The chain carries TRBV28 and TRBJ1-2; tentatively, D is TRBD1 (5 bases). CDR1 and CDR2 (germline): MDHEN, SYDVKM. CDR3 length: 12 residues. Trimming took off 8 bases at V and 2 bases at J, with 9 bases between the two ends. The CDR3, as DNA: TGTGCCAGCCAGGGCTTCAACTATGGCTACACCTTC. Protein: CASQGFNYGYTF.

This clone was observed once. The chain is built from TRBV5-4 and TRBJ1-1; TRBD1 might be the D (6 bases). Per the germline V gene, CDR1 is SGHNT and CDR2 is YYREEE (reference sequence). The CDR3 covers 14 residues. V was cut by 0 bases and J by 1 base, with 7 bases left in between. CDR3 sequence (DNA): TGTGCCAGCAGCTTGGACAGGGAGAACACTGAAGCTTTCTTT. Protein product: CASSLDRENTEAFF.

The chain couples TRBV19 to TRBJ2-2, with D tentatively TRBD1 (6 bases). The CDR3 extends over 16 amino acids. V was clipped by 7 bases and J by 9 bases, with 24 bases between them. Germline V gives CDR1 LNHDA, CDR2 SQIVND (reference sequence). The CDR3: CASTPLPGTSHRELFF. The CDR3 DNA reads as TGTGCCAGTACCCCACTTCCCGGGACAAGCCACCGGGAGCTGTTTTTT.